These 6 T cell receptor beta chains came from one sample sequenced in a study of shared clonotypes between healthy human individuals. The method was immunoSEQ multiplex PCR; TCRdb's version includes in-frame clones alone and lacks a portion of them. The table records hundreds of thousands of clones, 70% to 80% of them present only once. The sample taken for sequencing was PBMCs. The receptors come from a woman aged 40 to 55 in good health. Some clones in this sample may be carry-over from other donors' samples.

The V and J genes are TRBV13 and TRBJ2-6; D remains unclear. Trimming cost V 6 bases and J 4 bases, with 7 bases left between them. Germline CDR1 is PRHDT and CDR2 is FYEKMQ (reference sequence). The CDR3 runs to 13 residues. The CDR3 DNA reads TGTGCCAGCAGGAAGTGGGGGGCCAACGTCCTGACTTTC. Its translation is CASRKWGANVLTF.

This chain links TRBV28 with TRBJ2-3, with D perhaps matching TRBD1 (6 bases). Germline V gene sequence: CDR1 MDHEN, CDR2 SYDVKM. The ends were cut back, 6 bases at V and 2 bases at J, with 15 bases in the middle. This CDR3 contains 15 residues. DNA for the CDR3: TGTGCCAGCAGCGGAGGTGAGGGACACACAGATACGCAGTATTTT. Protein product: CASSGGEGHTDTQYF.

The chain links TRBV6-6 to TRBJ1-2; D possibly corresponds to TRBD1 (6 bases). The CDR3 runs 15 residues. Germline-derived CDR1 and CDR2 are MNHNY and SVGAGI (reference sequence). Trimming stripped 4 bases from V and 4 bases from J, with 16 bases between. This chain's CDR3 is CASSSGTWMIYGYTF. Here the CDR3 DNA reads TGTGCCAGCAGTTCCGGGACATGGATGATCTATGGCTACACCTTC.

The rearrangement joins TRBV19 to TRBJ2-7; 15 bases match TRBD2. The V gene end was trimmed by 4 bases and the J gene end by 3 bases; junction bases not matched to a gene: 1. Germline CDR1 reads LNHDA; CDR2 reads SQIVND (reference sequence). The CDR3 has 15 amino acids. The CDR3 DNA is TGTGCCAGTAGTAGGGGACTAGCGGGAGGCTACGAGCAGTACTTC. Amino acid sequence: CASSRGLAGGYEQYF.

This clone was seen a few times. The chain combines TRBV2 with TRBJ2-7; no definite D call. From germline, CDR1 is SNHLY and CDR2 FYNNEI. The V gene lost 5 bases and the J gene lost 2 bases, with 7 bases spanning the gap. The CDR3 totals 12 residues. The CDR3 DNA reads TGTGCCAGCAGTCCGGTGGCCTACGAGCAGTACTTC. Protein product: CASSPVAYEQYF.

The V call is TRBV4-1, the J call TRBJ2-1; D remains unclear. The CDR3 runs to 16 residues. V was clipped by 2 bases and J by 0 bases, with 11 bases between them. Germline-derived CDR1 and CDR2 are MGHRA and YSYEKL. CDR3 amino acids: CASSQMWRSSYNEQFF. CDR3 nucleotide sequence: TGCGCCAGCAGCCAAATGTGGCGGAGCTCCTACAATGAGCAGTTCTTC.